The 23 T cell receptor beta chains given below trace back to one sample, sequenced in a study of early T cells in non-severe SARS-CoV-2 infection. TCRdb redid the calling of the 5' RACE reads with MiXCR, one entry per CDR3 protein. The table lists around 80,000 distinct CDR3 sequences, about 12% of them singletons. The sample taken for sequencing was whole blood. These receptors were obtained from an adult who was a healthcare worker with PCR-confirmed SARS-CoV-2 infection or an uninfected control (not recorded which).

This clonotype was recorded a few times. The chain links TRBV28 to TRBJ2-7, with 7 bases lining up with TRBD2. This CDR3 comprises 14 residues. The germline V gene has CDR1 MDHEN and CDR2 SYDVKM. Unmatched junction bases numbered 11, after V lost 7 bases and J lost 5 bases. CDR3 in amino acids: CASTLGGSLNEQYF. In nucleotides, the CDR3 is TGTGCCAGCACTCTAGGCGGGAGTCTCAACGAGCAGTACTTC.

This clonotype was seen a few times. The chain joins TRBV29-1 to TRBJ2-5; unclear D gene. CDR3 size: 13 residues. In germline, CDR1 is SQVTM, CDR2 ANQGSEA. Trimming cost V 0 bases and J 3 bases, with 8 bases left between them. CDR3 loop: CSVEEASKETQYF. The CDR3 nucleotides are TGCAGCGTTGAAGAGGCAAGTAAAGAGACCCAGTACTTC.

A few counts support this clonotype. The chain combines TRBV5-5 with TRBJ2-2; D is ambiguous. The germline CDR1 and CDR2 sequences are SGHKS and YYEKEE (reference sequence). The length of the CDR3 is 15 residues. V was shortened by 9 bases and J by 3 bases, with 18 bases between the two germline ends. The chain's CDR3 is CATSASQRHTGELFF. The DNA of the CDR3 is TGTGCCACCTCTGCGTCACAGAGACACACCGGGGAGCTGTTTTTT.

The table lists this clonotype with a few counts. The chain has TRBV18 and TRBJ2-3; D ambiguous. With 0 bases removed from V and 2 bases from J, the gap between germline ends came to 12 bases. Per the germline V gene, CDR1 is KGHSH and CDR2 is LQKENI. The CDR3 is made up of 16 amino acids. CDR3 loop: CASSPPRLPHTDTQYF. Written as DNA, the CDR3 is TGTGCCAGCTCACCACCCCGACTCCCCCACACAGATACGCAGTATTTT.

This clonotype was seen repeatedly, ten times or more. The chain has TRBV29-1 and TRBJ2-7; TRBD2 is a possible D gene (6 bases). Trimming left V 6 bases short and J 5 bases short, with 14 bases between. Germline V gene data show CDR1 as SQVTM and CDR2 as ANQGSEA. This CDR3 is built from 12 residues. Here the CDR3 DNA reads TGCAGCGTCTCGACTAGGAGGAACGAGCAGTACTTC. This encodes CSVSTRRNEQYF.

This chain uses TRBV2 with TRBJ2-1; TRBD1 agrees at 8 bases. CDR3 length equals 13 residues. V dropped 6 bases and J dropped 5; count of bases not matched to a gene: 3. Germline lookup yields CDR1 SNHLY and CDR2 FYNNEI. The CDR3 coding sequence is TGTGCCAGCAGGCAGGGGGCAAACAATGAGCAGTTCTTC. Encoded protein: CASRQGANNEQFF.

This clonotype was detected a few times. The CDR3 DNA reads as TGTGCCAGCAGCCAAGATTCGGAGCGGCGGGGCCCCAATTCACCCCTCCACTTT. This translates into CASSQDSERRGPNSPLHF. The V call is TRBV4-2, the J call TRBJ1-6, with D tentatively TRBD1 (5 bases). The CDR3 totals 18 residues. The germline gives CDR1 LGHNA, CDR2 YNFKEQ. V shed 0 bases and J shed 7 bases, with 19 bases lying between them.

This clonotype came up a few times. CDR3 in amino acids: CAWSVPGQGRVNYGYTF. In nucleotides, the CDR3 is TGTGCCTGGAGTGTACCCGGACAGGGAAGGGTTAACTATGGCTACACCTTC. The rearrangement joins TRBV30 to TRBJ1-2; TRBD1 matches 8 bases. Germline V gene data show CDR1 as GTSNPN and CDR2 as SVGIG (reference sequence). The CDR3 is 17 residues long. With V trimmed by 0 bases and J by 1 base, 10 bases remained unmatched.

As regards this clonotype: Germline is not matched at one junction end, which may reflect a read error. The chain couples TRBV19 to TRBJ2-7; D possibly corresponds to TRBD2 (5 bases). The CDR3 spans 14 residues. Germline lookup yields CDR1 LNHDA and CDR2 SQIVND (reference sequence). CDR3 amino acids: CASSPGIPSHEQYF. The CDR3 DNA reads as TGTGCCAGTAGCCCCGGGATTCCCTCCCACGAGCAGTACTTC.

The V call is TRBV30, the J call TRBJ1-4; D is unresolved. V shed 3 bases and J shed 10 bases, with 15 bases lying between them. The CDR3 has 13 residues. CDR1 is GTSNPN and CDR2 is SVGIG in the germline V gene (reference sequence). CDR3 sequence: CAWSRRAVGKLFF. The CDR3, as DNA: TGTGCCTGGAGCCGCCGAGCTGTTGGAAAACTGTTTTTT.

This chain joins TRBV4-2 and TRBJ2-1; 12 nucleotides match TRBD2. V trimming: 0 bases; J trimming: 4 bases; junction bases outside the gene matches: 13. The CDR3 sequence is 20 residues long. CDR1 and CDR2 from the germline V gene are LGHNA and YNFKEQ. The CDR3, as DNA: TGTGCCAGCAGCCAAGATTGGTTTGCGGCACTAGCGGGAGGTTACAATGAGCAGTTCTTC. Its translation is CASSQDWFAALAGGYNEQFF.

The chain uses TRBV5-5 and TRBJ2-1; possibly TRBD2 for D (5 bases). CDR1 is SGHKS, CDR2 YYEKEE, per germline (reference sequence). This CDR3 has 14 residues. V lost 0 bases, J lost 7 bases, and 11 bases lay in between. CDR3 loop: CASSLDGLQNEQFF. In DNA, the CDR3 is TGTGCCAGCAGCTTGGACGGACTCCAGAATGAGCAGTTCTTC.

This clonotype was observed a few times. The chain combines TRBV29-1 with TRBJ1-2; 8 bases line up with TRBD1. This CDR3 comprises 12 residues. Germline CDR1 SQVTM, CDR2 ANQGSEA. Germline trimming cut 4 bases from V and 3 bases from J; bases unmatched to any gene: 1. CDR3 protein: CSVADRDYGYTF. The DNA for the CDR3 is TGCAGCGTTGCGGACAGGGACTATGGCTACACCTTC.

This clonotype has only a few counts. CDR3 amino acids: CASSPGTGRSKLFF. CDR3 bases: TGTGCCAGCAGCCCAGGGACAGGGAGGTCTAAACTGTTTTTT. The chain links TRBV3-1 to TRBJ1-4, with TRBD1 matching 9 bases. Germline-derived CDR1 and CDR2 are LGHDT and YNNKEL (reference sequence). V was pared by 4 bases and J by 11 bases, with 8 bases of the junction left unmatched. This CDR3 is built from 14 residues.

This clonotype was detected only a few times. The chain uses TRBV20-1 and TRBJ1-1, with D perhaps TRBD1 (6 bases). The germline gives CDR1 DFQATT, CDR2 SNEGSKA (reference sequence). V lost 2 bases to trimming and J lost 3 bases, with 10 bases between them. The CDR3 runs 13 residues. The CDR3 DNA reads TGCAGTGCTAGATCCAGGGGAGACACTGAAGCTTTCTTT. Its translation: CSARSRGDTEAFF.

This clonotype appeared many times. The chain carries TRBV16 and TRBJ1-1; no definite D call. Germline CDR1 KGHSY, CDR2 FQNENV. There are 15 residues in the CDR3. With 0 bases removed from V and 3 bases from J, the gap between germline ends came to 11 bases. The CDR3 here is CASSQSRTRDTEAFF. As DNA, the CDR3 is TGTGCCAGCAGCCAATCGCGTACACGGGACACTGAAGCTTTCTTT.

This clonotype has more than one count but fewer than ten. This chain joins TRBV3-1 and TRBJ1-1, with a possible D match to TRBD1 (5 bases). V lost 2 bases and J lost 6, with 13 bases in between. CDR1 is LGHDT, CDR2 YNNKEL, per germline (reference sequence). The CDR3 contains 14 residues. This CDR3 reads CASSQFRGSSEAFF. The CDR3 DNA follows: TGTGCCAGCAGCCAATTTAGGGGAAGTTCTGAAGCTTTCTTT.

This clonotype appeared a few times. The genes are TRBV30 and TRBJ1-5; no clear D gene. Germline values: CDR1 GTSNPN, CDR2 SVGIG (reference sequence). V gave up 0 bases and J gave up 0 bases, with 3 bases separating them. The CDR3 spans 13 residues. CDR3 nucleotides: TGTGCCTGGAGTGTTTTTAGCAATCAGCCCCAGCATTTT. Amino acid sequence: CAWSVFSNQPQHF.

This clonotype came up a few times. The chain employs TRBV14 and TRBJ2-7, with D maybe TRBD2 (6 bases). This CDR3 is built from 14 residues. Trimming cost V 3 bases and J 6 bases, with 15 bases left between them. CDR1 is SGHDN, CDR2 FVKESK, per germline. This CDR3 is CASSHLGGVGEQYF. CDR3 nucleotides: TGTGCCAGCAGCCATCTGGGGGGAGTGGGCGAGCAGTACTTC.

This clonotype was observed at least ten times. This chain uses TRBV7-3 with TRBJ2-1; 7 bases map to TRBD2. This CDR3 contains 13 residues. Germline values: CDR1 SGHTA, CDR2 FQGTGA. V lost 5 bases to trimming and J lost 10 bases; unmatched junction nucleotides: 8. The CDR3 DNA sequence: TGTGCCAGCAGCCCTTGGGAGGGAGTCGAGCAGTTCTTC. This encodes CASSPWEGVEQFF.

This clonotype was counted at least ten times. The chain has TRBV5-1 and TRBJ2-5; 9 nucleotides align to TRBD2. The CDR3 covers 13 residues. Per the germline V gene, CDR1 is SGHRS and CDR2 is YFSETQ. Trimming at V came to 6 bases and at J to 5 bases, leaving 5 bases not matched to a gene. CDR3 sequence: CASTLAGDETQYF. The CDR3, as DNA: TGCGCCAGCACCTTAGCGGGAGATGAGACCCAGTACTTC. Combining the CDR3 with reference TRBV5-1 and TRBJ2-5 gives the whole variable domain KAGVTQTPRYLIKTRGQQVTLSCSPISGHRSVSWYQQTPGQGLQFLFEYFSETQRNKGNFPGRFSGRQFSNSRSEMNVSTLELGDSALYLCASTLAGDETQYFGPGTRLLVL.

This clonotype was seen only a few times. The chain combines TRBV28 with TRBJ1-4, with D unresolved. The germline V gene encodes CDR1 MDHEN and CDR2 SYDVKM. The V end was cut by 4 bases, the J end by 1 base, with 7 bases between. The CDR3 spans 14 residues. CDR3 nucleotide sequence: TGTGCCAGCAGTTCATATAGAACTAATGAAAAACTGTTTTTT. Amino acid sequence: CASSSYRTNEKLFF.

The genes are TRBV5-1 and TRBJ2-1; a possible D gene is TRBD2 (5 bases). The germline V gene has CDR1 SGHRS and CDR2 YFSETQ. This CDR3 is built from 12 residues. Trimming cost V 4 bases and J 9 bases, with 11 bases left between them. The CDR3 DNA is TGCGCCAGCAGCCGGACGGGAACTGAGCAGTTCTTC. It codes for CASSRTGTEQFF.